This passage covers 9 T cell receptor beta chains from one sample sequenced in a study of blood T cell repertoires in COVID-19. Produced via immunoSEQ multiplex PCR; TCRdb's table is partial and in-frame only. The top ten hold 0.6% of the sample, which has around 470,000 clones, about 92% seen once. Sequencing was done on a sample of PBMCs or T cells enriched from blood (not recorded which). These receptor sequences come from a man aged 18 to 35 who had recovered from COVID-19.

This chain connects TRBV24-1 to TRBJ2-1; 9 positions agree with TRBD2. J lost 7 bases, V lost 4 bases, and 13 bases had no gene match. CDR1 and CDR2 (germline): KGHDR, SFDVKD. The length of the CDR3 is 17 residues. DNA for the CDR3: TGTGCCACCAGTGAGGCCGCGGGGGGGAGGGCGAGTAATGAGCAGTTCTTC. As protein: CATSEAAGGRASNEQFF.

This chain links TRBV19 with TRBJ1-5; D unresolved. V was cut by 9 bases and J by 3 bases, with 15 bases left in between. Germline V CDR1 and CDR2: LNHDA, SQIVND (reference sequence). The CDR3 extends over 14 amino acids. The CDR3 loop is CASGGVKNNQPQHF. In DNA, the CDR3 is TGTGCCAGCGGAGGTGTGAAAAACAATCAGCCCCAGCATTTT.

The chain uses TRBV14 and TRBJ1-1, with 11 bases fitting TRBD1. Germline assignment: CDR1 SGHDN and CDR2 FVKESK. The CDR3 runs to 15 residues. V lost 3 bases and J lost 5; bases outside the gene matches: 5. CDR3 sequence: CASSHSGTGGTEAFF. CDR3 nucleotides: TGTGCCAGCAGCCATTCCGGGACAGGGGGTACTGAAGCTTTCTTT.

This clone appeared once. CDR3 sequence reads: CASSRESRPEDHSPLHF. The CDR3 region has the DNA TGTGCCAGCAGCCGGGAAAGTCGGCCCGAAGATCATTCACCCCTCCACTTT. The chain combines TRBV7-2 with TRBJ1-6; D gene ambiguous. V was clipped by 5 bases and J by 8 bases, with 22 bases between them. The germline V gene encodes CDR1 SGHTA and CDR2 FQGNSA. The CDR3 runs 17 residues.

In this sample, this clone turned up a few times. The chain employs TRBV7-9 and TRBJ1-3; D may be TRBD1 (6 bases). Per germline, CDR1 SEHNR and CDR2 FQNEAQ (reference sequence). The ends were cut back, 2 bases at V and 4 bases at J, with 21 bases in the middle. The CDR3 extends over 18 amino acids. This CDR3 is CASSLKTPTGYRGNTIYF. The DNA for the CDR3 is TGTGCCAGCAGCTTAAAAACCCCCACAGGGTATAGGGGAAACACCATATATTTT.

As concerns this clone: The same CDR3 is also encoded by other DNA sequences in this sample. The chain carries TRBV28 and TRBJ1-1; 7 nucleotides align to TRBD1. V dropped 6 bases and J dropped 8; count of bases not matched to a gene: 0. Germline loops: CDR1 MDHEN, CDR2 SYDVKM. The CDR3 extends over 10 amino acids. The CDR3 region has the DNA TGTGCCAGCAGCAGGGGGGAAGCTTTCTTT. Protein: CASSRGEAFF.

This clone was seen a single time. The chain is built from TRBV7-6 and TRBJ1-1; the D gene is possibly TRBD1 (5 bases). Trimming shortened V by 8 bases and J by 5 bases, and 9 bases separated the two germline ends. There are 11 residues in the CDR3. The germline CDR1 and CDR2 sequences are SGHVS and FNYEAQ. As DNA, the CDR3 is TGTGCCAGCGGCAGGGTGACTGAAGCTTTCTTT. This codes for CASGRVTEAFF.

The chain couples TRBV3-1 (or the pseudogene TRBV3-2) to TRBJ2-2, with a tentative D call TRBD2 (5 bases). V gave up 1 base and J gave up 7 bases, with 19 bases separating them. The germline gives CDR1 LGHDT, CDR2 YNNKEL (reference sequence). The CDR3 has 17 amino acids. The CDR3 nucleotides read TGTGCCAGCAGCCAAGTCTTGCCGGGGAGAAGGAGCGGGGAGCTGTTTTTT. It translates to CASSQVLPGRRSGELFF.

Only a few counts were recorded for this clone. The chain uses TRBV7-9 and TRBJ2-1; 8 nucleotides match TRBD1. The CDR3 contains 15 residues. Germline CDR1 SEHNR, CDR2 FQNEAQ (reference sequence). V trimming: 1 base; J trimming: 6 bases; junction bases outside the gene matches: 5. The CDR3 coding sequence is TGTGCCAGCAGCTTAGGTGGACAGGGTATCAATGAGCAGTTCTTC. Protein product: CASSLGGQGINEQFF.